This TCR beta chain appears in the sequencing data of a study of T cells in localized non-small cell lung cancer. This table comes from immunoSEQ multiplex PCR, and its TCRdb copy is limited to in-frame clones, with some not included. The repertoire holds tens of thousands of clones, with around 81% as singletons. CDR1 is KGHSH, CDR2 LQKENI, per germline. V was pared by 4 bases and J by 7 bases, with 14 bases between. This CDR3 contains 14 residues. This chain uses TRBV18 with TRBJ1-5, with D possibly matching TRBD1 (5 bases). The TCR comes from a female donor older than 55 with stage II squamous cell lung carcinoma. The source was peripheral blood, collected before any cancer treatment. The CDR3 here is CASSLSPGEQPQHF. In nucleotides, the CDR3 is TGTGCCAGCTCACTAAGTCCGGGGGAGCAGCCCCAGCATTTT.